The 27 T cell receptor beta chains below were found in one sample sequenced in a study of response to subunit inactivated influenza vaccine. TCRdb independently ran MiXCR on the RT-PCR reads; one entry per CDR3 protein. The sample includes over 400,000 distinct CDR3 sequences, approximately 13% of them seen just once. This specimen consisted of PBMCs from blood, obtained more than 35 days after vaccination. The source is a man between 45 and 60 years old who received an inactivated influenza vaccine.

This rearrangement joins TRBV2 to TRBJ2-7, with D possibly being TRBD2 (5 bases). Germline V lookup: CDR1 SNHLY, CDR2 FYNNEI. Trimming took 5 bases from V and 5 from J, leaving 22 bases between them. CDR3 size: 16 residues. The CDR3 spells CASSLDPRGKSHEQYF. The CDR3 nucleotides read TGTGCCAGCAGTTTAGATCCCAGAGGGAAGAGCCACGAGCAGTACTTC.

This chain joins TRBV9 and TRBJ1-2; 8 positions match TRBD1. V lost 0 bases, J lost 5 bases, and 3 bases stayed unmatched. The CDR3 runs 14 residues. Per germline, CDR1 SGDLS and CDR2 YYNGEE. For the CDR3, the DNA is TGTGCCAGCAGCGTAGGACAGGGGACGTATGGCTACACCTTC. It codes for CASSVGQGTYGYTF.

This chain links TRBV5-1 with TRBJ2-3; possible D gene TRBD1, 5 bases. Germline assignment: CDR1 SGHRS and CDR2 YFSETQ. The CDR3 contains 13 residues. The V gene lost 0 bases and the J gene lost 3 bases, with 5 bases spanning the gap. As DNA, the CDR3 is TGCGCCAGCAGCTTGGAGGGGACAGATACGCAGTATTTT. Protein sequence: CASSLEGTDTQYF.

This clonotype was observed a few times. The gene calls are TRBV7-8 and TRBJ2-4, with D perhaps matching TRBD1 or TRBD2 (5 bases each). The germline V gene has CDR1 SGHVS and CDR2 FQNEAQ. This CDR3 spans 17 amino acids. Trimming removed 5 bases from V and 1 base from J, with 18 bases in between. CDR3 protein: CASSPLIGTLAKNIQYF. The CDR3 DNA reads TGTGCCAGCAGCCCTCTGATTGGGACCCTTGCCAAAAACATTCAGTACTTC.

This chain links TRBV12-3 or TRBV12-4 with TRBJ1-1, with D possibly TRBD1 on 6 matching bases. V was shortened by 0 bases and J by 10 bases, with 18 bases between the two germline ends. The CDR3 has 15 amino acids. The CDR3 DNA reads as TGTGCCAGCAGTTTAGCGCGGGCAGGGGAAAATGTAGCTTTCTTT. Its translation: CASSLARAGENVAFF.

The rearrangement joins TRBV6-5 to TRBJ1-2, with 8 bases lining up with TRBD1. The trim removed 0 bases at V and 6 bases at J, leaving 9 bases unmatched. The CDR3 loop spans 16 amino acids. Germline-derived CDR1 and CDR2 are MNHEY and SVGAGI. The CDR3: CASSYSRAGGGDGYTF. CDR3 DNA sequence: TGTGCCAGCAGTTACTCGAGGGCAGGGGGCGGAGATGGCTACACCTTC.

There are a few counts of this clonotype. The chain joins TRBV12-3 or TRBV12-4 to TRBJ2-1; D is perhaps TRBD2 (5 bases). There are 13 residues in the CDR3. V dropped 6 bases and J dropped 10 bases, with 16 bases sitting between them. CDR3 in DNA: TGTGCCAGCAGCTTGAAGGTGCCGGGAGAGCAGTTCTTC. Residues: CASSLKVPGEQFF.

On this clonotype: The junction does not match germline at one end; this may be a read error. The rearrangement uses TRBV20-1 and TRBJ2-1, with 10 nucleotides matching TRBD2. The CDR3 is 16 amino acids. Germline V gene data show CDR1 as DFQATT and CDR2 as SNEGSKA (reference sequence). CDR3 nucleotide sequence: TGCTGTGCTAGAGGAGCTAGCGGGAGATTTGCGGGTGAGCAGTTCTTC. Its protein product is CCARGASGRFAGEQFF.

V and J are TRBV18 and TRBJ2-1; possible D gene TRBD1, 6 bases. In germline, CDR1 is KGHSH, CDR2 LQKENI. The CDR3 has 17 residues. V dropped 0 bases and J dropped 0 bases, with 12 bases sitting between them. The chain's CDR3 is CASSPPAGDSSYNEQFF. The CDR3 coding sequence is TGTGCCAGCTCACCACCGGCAGGGGATAGCTCCTACAATGAGCAGTTCTTC.

The chain employs TRBV27 and TRBJ2-1, with 9 bases aligning to TRBD2. CDR1 is MNHEY, CDR2 SMNVEV, per germline (reference sequence). This CDR3 contains 14 residues. V shed 2 bases, J shed 8 bases, and the junction held 4 bases outside the gene matches. The CDR3 DNA is TGTGCCAGCAGTTTAGGGACTAGCATGCATGAGCAGTTCTTC. Translation: CASSLGTSMHEQFF.

This clonotype appeared a few times. The V gene is TRBV12-3 or TRBV12-4, the J gene TRBJ2-4; D is unclear. Trimming removed 1 base from V and 1 base from J, with 8 bases in between. This CDR3 is 15 amino acids long. The CDR3 DNA is TGTGCCAGCAGTTTAGACAGTTTGGCCAAAAACATTCAGTACTTC. Encoded protein: CASSLDSLAKNIQYF.

This rearrangement joins TRBV3-1 to TRBJ2-2; no reliable D call. CDR1 is LGHDT and CDR2 is YNNKEL in the germline V gene (reference sequence). V was trimmed by 4 bases and J by 0 bases, leaving 12 bases between them. The CDR3 consists of 16 residues. CDR3 nucleotide sequence: TGTGCCAGCAGCCCGACTCCTTCTGCGAACACCGGGGAGCTGTTTTTT. Protein product: CASSPTPSANTGELFF. The whole variable domain, filled in from reference TRBV3-1 and TRBJ2-2, reads DTAVSQTPKYLVTQMGNDKSIKCEQNLGHDTMYWYKQDSKKFLKIMFSYNNKELIINETVPNRFSPKSPDKAHLNLHINSLELGDSAVYFCASSPTPSANTGELFFGEGSRLTVL.

This clonotype was detected a few times. The V call is TRBV12-3 or TRBV12-4, the J call TRBJ2-3; the match to TRBD1 covers 10 bases. CDR3 length equals 12 residues. V dropped 4 bases and J dropped 11; count of bases not matched to a gene: 3. The CDR3 DNA reads TGTGCCAGCAGTTCCGGGACAGGGGTGCAGTATTTT. Amino acids: CASSSGTGVQYF.

The genes are TRBV24-1 and TRBJ2-1, with 10 bases identical to TRBD1. The ends lost 1 base at V and 6 bases at J; junction bases unmatched: 5. Germline V gives CDR1 KGHDR, CDR2 SFDVKD. CDR3 length: 16 residues. CDR3 in amino acids: CATSDLRQGAVNEQFF. CDR3 DNA: TGTGCCACCAGTGATTTAAGACAGGGGGCTGTCAATGAGCAGTTCTTC.

This clonotype has only a few counts. The V gene is TRBV7-6, the J gene TRBJ2-1; 9 bases match TRBD2. Germline V gives CDR1 SGHVS, CDR2 FNYEAQ. J lost 4 bases, V lost 0 bases, and 7 bases had no gene match. The CDR3 length is 17 residues. CDR3 sequence (DNA): TGTGCCAGCAGCTTAGCGCCGCTAGCGGGGAGATACAATGAGCAGTTCTTC. It codes for CASSLAPLAGRYNEQFF.

This chain links TRBV6-4 with TRBJ2-3, with a weak D call TRBD2 (6 bases). CDR1 and CDR2 from the germline V gene are MRHNA and SNTAGT. V lost 3 bases, J lost 1 base, and 23 bases lay in between. The CDR3 is made up of 19 amino acids. The CDR3 DNA reads TGTGCCAGCAGTGATGGAGGGACTGGTGGGGTATGGGGCACAGATACGCAGTATTTT. Translation: CASSDGGTGGVWGTDTQYF.

The J gene is TRBJ2-3, the V gene TRBV4-3, with TRBD2 matching over 11 bases. Germline V CDR1 and CDR2: LGHNA, YSLEER. With V trimmed by 4 bases and J by 5 bases, 11 bases remained unmatched. This CDR3 spans 17 amino acids. The chain's CDR3 is CASSLGLISGGGDTQYF. In nucleotides, the CDR3 is TGCGCCAGCAGCCTTGGACTGATTAGCGGGGGGGGAGATACGCAGTATTTT.

The chain has TRBV9 and TRBJ2-2; D is perhaps TRBD1 (6 bases). This CDR3 contains 15 residues. Trimming pared 3 bases from V and 4 bases from J, leaving 13 bases between. Germline CDR1 and CDR2: SGDLS and YYNGEE. DNA of the CDR3: TGTGCCAGCAGCGCCTGGGACATCCCCACCGGGGAGCTGTTTTTT. Protein sequence: CASSAWDIPTGELFF. Full variable domain (missing parts from reference TRBV9 and TRBJ2-2): DSGVTQTPKHLITATGQRVTLRCSPRSGDLSVYWYQQSLDQGLQFLIQYYNGEERAKGNILERFSAQQFPDLHSELNLSSLELGDSALYFCASSAWDIPTGELFFGEGSRLTVL.

This clonotype was picked up a small number of times. For the CDR3, the DNA is TGTGCCAGTGTGCGCGCAGGACTCTATGGCTACACCTTC. Its protein product is CASVRAGLYGYTF. J is TRBJ1-2 and V is TRBV12-3 or TRBV12-4; D unresolved. There are 13 residues in the CDR3. Trimming stripped 9 bases from V and 4 bases from J, with 15 bases between.

This clonotype was seen a few times. J is TRBJ1-5 and V is TRBV20-1; 11 bases are a match to TRBD1. CDR3 length: 15 residues. The trim removed 3 bases at V and 8 bases at J, leaving 9 bases unmatched. Per germline, CDR1 DFQATT and CDR2 SNEGSKA (reference sequence). In DNA, the CDR3 is TGCAGTGCTAGTGTCGGGACAGGGGGAAAAGAGCCCCAGCATTTT. Translated, it gives CSASVGTGGKEPQHF.

The gene calls are TRBV4-2 and TRBJ2-5, with 7 bases lining up with TRBD2. CDR3 size: 13 residues. CDR1 and CDR2 from the germline V gene are LGHNA and YNFKEQ. Trimming at V came to 7 bases and at J to 5 bases, leaving 7 bases not matched to a gene. This chain's CDR3 is CASNAWGGETQYF. The CDR3 nucleotides read TGTGCCAGCAACGCCTGGGGGGGGGAGACCCAGTACTTC.

This clonotype occurred a few times. The chain links TRBV7-8 to TRBJ2-3; perhaps D is TRBD1 or TRBD2 (5 bases each). Looked up from germline, CDR1 is SGHVS and CDR2 is FQNEAQ. The CDR3 consists of 15 residues. V was pared by 5 bases and J by 7 bases, with 19 bases between. CDR3 nucleotides: TGTGCCAGCAGCATAAGACTAACAGGAATGAATACGCAGTATTTT. It codes for CASSIRLTGMNTQYF.

A few counts support this clonotype. The chain has TRBV7-2 and TRBJ2-5; D perhaps matches TRBD1 (6 bases). V lost 6 bases, J lost 2 bases, and 16 bases lay in between. Per the germline V gene, CDR1 is SGHTA and CDR2 is FQGNSA. The CDR3 has 15 amino acids. The CDR3 DNA reads TGTGCCAGCAGTTCCTGGGGGCGAACTCAAGAGACCCAGTACTTC. This gives the protein CASSSWGRTQETQYF.

The CDR3 coding sequence is TGCGCCAGCAGCTTAATGACGGGGAACACCGGGGAGCTGTTTTTT. Protein: CASSLMTGNTGELFF. The chain is built from TRBV5-1 and TRBJ2-2; D call uncertain. This CDR3 has 15 residues. Looked up from germline, CDR1 is SGHRS and CDR2 is YFSETQ. The germline V and J ends were trimmed by 2 bases and 1 base, with 9 bases remaining between them.

V usage is TRBV12-3 or TRBV12-4 and J usage is TRBJ2-4, with TRBD1 matching over 8 bases. V dropped 10 bases and J dropped 9; count of bases not matched to a gene: 11. The CDR3 is 13 amino acids. CDR3 nucleotide sequence: TGTGCCACCGCGATCGGGACAGGCAGCATTCAGTACTTC. Protein product: CATAIGTGSIQYF.

The chain uses TRBV11-2 and TRBJ2-7; TRBD2 matches 9 bases. V shed 2 bases and J 5 bases; nucleotides not matched to a gene: 16. This CDR3 spans 18 amino acids. CDR1 SGHAT and CDR2 FQNNGV come from the germline V gene. In DNA, the CDR3 is TGTGCCAGCAGCTTATTACCCAGCGGGGGGACGGGTGGGCACGAGCAGTACTTC. This translates into CASSLLPSGGTGGHEQYF.

The chain employs TRBV7-2 and TRBJ2-5; 9 bases map to TRBD1. Unmatched junction bases numbered 8, after V lost 5 bases and J lost 4 bases. This CDR3 has 15 amino acids. Germline lookup yields CDR1 SGHTA and CDR2 FQGNSA. CDR3 sequence reads: CASSPRTGVSETQYF. The CDR3 DNA reads as TGTGCCAGCAGCCCCCGGACAGGGGTTTCAGAGACCCAGTACTTC.